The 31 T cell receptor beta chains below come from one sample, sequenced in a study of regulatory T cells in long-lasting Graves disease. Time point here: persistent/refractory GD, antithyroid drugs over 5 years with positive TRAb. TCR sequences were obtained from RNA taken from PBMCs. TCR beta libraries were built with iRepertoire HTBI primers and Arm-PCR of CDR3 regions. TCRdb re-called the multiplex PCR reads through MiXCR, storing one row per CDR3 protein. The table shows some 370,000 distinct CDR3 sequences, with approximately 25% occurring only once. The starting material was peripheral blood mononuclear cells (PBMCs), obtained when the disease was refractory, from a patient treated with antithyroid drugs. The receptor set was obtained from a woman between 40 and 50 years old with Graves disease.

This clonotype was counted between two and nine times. The CDR3 here is CSVLVVRASGSSGANVLTF. The CDR3 DNA sequence: TGCAGCGTTTTAGTAGTTAGGGCTAGCGGGAGTTCTGGGGCCAACGTCCTGACTTTC. The J gene is TRBJ2-6, the V gene TRBV29-1, with 10 bases matching TRBD2. The CDR3 is 19 amino acids. Germline-derived CDR1 and CDR2 are SQVTM and ANQGSEA. The V segment lost 5 bases and the J segment 1 base; nucleotides outside the gene matches: 14. The complete variable domain, with remaining parts taken from reference TRBV29-1 and TRBJ2-6, reads SAVISQKPSRDICQRGTSLTIQCQVDSQVTMMFWYRQQPGQSLTLIATANQGSEATYESGFVIDKFPISRPNLTFSTLTVSNMSPEDSSIYLCSVLVVRASGSSGANVLTFGAGSRLTVL.

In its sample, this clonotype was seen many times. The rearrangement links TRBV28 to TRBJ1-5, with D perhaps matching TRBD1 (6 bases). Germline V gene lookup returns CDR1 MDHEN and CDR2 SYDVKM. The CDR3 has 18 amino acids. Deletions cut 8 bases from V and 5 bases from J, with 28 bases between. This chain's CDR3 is CASAYIYMDGTFDQPQHF. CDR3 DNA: TGTGCCAGCGCCTATATTTATATGGACGGGACATTCGATCAGCCCCAGCATTTT.

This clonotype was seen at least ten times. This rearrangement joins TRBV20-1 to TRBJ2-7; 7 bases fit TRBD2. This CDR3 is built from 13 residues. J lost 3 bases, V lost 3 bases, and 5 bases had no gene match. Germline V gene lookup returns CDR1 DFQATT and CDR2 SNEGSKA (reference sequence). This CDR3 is CSARGGRDYEQYF. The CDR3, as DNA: TGCAGTGCTAGGGGCGGGAGAGACTACGAGCAGTACTTC.

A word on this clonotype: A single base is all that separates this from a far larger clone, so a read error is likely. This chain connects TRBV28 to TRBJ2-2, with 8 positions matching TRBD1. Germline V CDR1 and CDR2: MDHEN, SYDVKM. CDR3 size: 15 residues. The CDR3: CASSFRGLNTGELLF. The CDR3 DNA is TGTGCCAGCAGTTTCAGGGGGCTTAACACCGGGGAGCTGCTTTTT. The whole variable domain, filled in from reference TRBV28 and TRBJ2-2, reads DVKVTQSSRYLVKRTGEKVFLECVQDMDHENMFWYRQDPGLGLRLIYFSYDVKMKEKGDIPEGYSVSREKKERFSLILESASTNQTSMYLCASSFRGLNTGELLFGEGSRLTVL.

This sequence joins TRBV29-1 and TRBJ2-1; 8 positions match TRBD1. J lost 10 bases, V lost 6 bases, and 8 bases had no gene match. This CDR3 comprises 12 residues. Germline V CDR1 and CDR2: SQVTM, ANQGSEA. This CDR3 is CSVGQGSGEQFF. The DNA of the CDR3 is TGCAGCGTAGGACAGGGAAGTGGGGAGCAGTTCTTC.

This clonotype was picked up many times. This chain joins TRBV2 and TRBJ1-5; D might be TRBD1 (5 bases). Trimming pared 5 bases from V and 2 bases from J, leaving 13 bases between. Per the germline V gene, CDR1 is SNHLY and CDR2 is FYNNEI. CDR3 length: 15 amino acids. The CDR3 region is CASSKQEWGNQPQHF. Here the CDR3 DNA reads TGTGCCAGCAGTAAACAGGAATGGGGCAATCAGCCCCAGCATTTT.

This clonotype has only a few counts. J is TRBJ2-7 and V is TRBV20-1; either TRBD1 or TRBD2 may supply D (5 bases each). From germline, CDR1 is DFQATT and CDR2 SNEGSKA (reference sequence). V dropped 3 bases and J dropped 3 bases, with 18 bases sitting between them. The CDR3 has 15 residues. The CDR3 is CSARPPGRIFYEQYF. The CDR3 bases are TGCAGTGCTAGGCCCCCGGGACGGATATTCTACGAGCAGTACTTC.

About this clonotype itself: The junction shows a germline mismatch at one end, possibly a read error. Here the CDR3 reads CASSPQRGAGEQSF. The CDR3 DNA follows: TGTGCCAGCAGCCCCCAAAGGGGGGCAGGTGAGCAGTCCTTC. This chain links TRBV12-3 or TRBV12-4 with TRBJ2-1; D may correspond to TRBD1 or TRBD2 (6 bases each). CDR3 size: 14 residues.

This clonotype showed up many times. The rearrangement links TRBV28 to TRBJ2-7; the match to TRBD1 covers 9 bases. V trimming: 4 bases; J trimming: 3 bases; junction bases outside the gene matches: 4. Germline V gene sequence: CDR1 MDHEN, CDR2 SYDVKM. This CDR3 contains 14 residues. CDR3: CASSSRTGDYEQYF. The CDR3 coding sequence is TGTGCCAGCAGTTCCCGGACAGGGGACTACGAGCAGTACTTC.

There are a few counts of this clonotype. DNA for the CDR3: TGTGCCAGCAGCTTAAGTAGTACGGGGATGGAGACCCAGTACTTC. Translation: CASSLSSTGMETQYF. V gene TRBV7-3 combines with J gene TRBJ2-5; D is possibly TRBD2 (5 bases). Trimming stripped 1 base from V and 5 bases from J, with 14 bases between. Germline V gives CDR1 SGHTA, CDR2 FQGTGA. The CDR3 runs to 15 residues.

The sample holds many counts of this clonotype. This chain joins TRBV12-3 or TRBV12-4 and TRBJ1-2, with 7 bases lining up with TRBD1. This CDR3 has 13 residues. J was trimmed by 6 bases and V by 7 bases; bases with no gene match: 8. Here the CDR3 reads CASTIGGGDGYTF. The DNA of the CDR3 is TGTGCCAGCACAATAGGGGGCGGCGATGGCTACACCTTC.

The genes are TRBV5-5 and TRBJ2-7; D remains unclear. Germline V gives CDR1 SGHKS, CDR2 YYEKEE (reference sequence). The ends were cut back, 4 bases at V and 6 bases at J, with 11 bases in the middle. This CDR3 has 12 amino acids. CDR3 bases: TGTGCCAGCAGCCAAATATCGCCCGAGCAGTACTTC. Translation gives CASSQISPEQYF. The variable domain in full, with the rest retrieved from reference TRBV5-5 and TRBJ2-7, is DAGVTQSPTHLIKTRGQQVTLRCSPISGHKSVSWYQQVLGQGPQFIFQYYEKEERGRGNFPDRFSARQFPNYSSELNVNALLLGDSALYLCASSQISPEQYFGPGTRLTVT.

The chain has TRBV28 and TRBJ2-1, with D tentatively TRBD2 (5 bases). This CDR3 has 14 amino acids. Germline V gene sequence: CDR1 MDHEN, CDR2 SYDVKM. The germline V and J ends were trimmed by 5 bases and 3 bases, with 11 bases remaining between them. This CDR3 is CASSEGAHYNEQFF. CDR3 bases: TGTGCCAGCAGTGAGGGTGCGCACTACAATGAGCAGTTCTTC. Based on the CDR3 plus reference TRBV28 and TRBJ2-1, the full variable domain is DVKVTQSSRYLVKRTGEKVFLECVQDMDHENMFWYRQDPGLGLRLIYFSYDVKMKEKGDIPEGYSVSREKKERFSLILESASTNQTSMYLCASSEGAHYNEQFFGPGTRLTVL.

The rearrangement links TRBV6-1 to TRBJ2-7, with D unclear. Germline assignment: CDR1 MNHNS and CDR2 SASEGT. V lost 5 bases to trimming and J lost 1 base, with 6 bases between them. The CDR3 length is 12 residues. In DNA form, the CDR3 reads TGTGCCAGCAGTCAAAAATCCTACGAGCAGTACTTC. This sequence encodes CASSQKSYEQYF.

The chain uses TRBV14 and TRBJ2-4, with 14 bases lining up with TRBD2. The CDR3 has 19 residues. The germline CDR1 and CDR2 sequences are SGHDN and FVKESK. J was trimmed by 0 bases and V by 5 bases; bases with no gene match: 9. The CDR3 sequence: CASSTSGTSGRLAKNIQYF. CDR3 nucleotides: TGTGCCAGCAGCACCTCCGGGACTAGCGGGAGACTAGCCAAAAACATTCAGTACTTC.

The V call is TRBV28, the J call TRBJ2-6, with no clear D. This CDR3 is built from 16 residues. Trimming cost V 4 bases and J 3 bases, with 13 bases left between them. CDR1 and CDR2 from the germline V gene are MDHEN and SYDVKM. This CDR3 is CASSYGQTFGANVLTF. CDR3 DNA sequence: TGTGCCAGCAGTTACGGGCAGACCTTTGGGGCCAACGTCCTGACTTTC.

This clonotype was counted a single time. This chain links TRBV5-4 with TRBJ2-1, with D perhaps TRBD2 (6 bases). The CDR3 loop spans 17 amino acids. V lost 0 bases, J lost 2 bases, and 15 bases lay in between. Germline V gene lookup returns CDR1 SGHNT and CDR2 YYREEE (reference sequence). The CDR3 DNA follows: TGTGCCAGCAGCTTGGGGGGAGGAGCTCAAGCCTACAATGAGCAGTTCTTC. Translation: CASSLGGGAQAYNEQFF.

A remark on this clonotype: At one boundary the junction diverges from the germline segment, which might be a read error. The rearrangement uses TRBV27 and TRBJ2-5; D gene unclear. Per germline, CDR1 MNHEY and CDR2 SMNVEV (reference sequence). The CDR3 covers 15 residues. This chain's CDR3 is CASSETRTYQEAQYF. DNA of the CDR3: TGTGCCAGCAGTGAGACGCGTACGTACCAAGAGGCCCAGTACTTC.

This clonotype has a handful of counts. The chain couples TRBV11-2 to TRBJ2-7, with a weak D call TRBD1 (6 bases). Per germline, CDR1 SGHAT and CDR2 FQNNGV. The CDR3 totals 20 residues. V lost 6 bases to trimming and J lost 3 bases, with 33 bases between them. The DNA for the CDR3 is TGTGCCAGCAGTCCCCTTACCCCATCGACAGGATACTCGGAACTCTACGAGCAGTACTTC. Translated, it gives CASSPLTPSTGYSELYEQYF.

As DNA, the CDR3 is TGCGCCAGCAGCCAAGGGGTCGGGAATATCGAGCAGTACTTC. The encoded protein is CASSQGVGNIEQYF. This rearrangement joins TRBV4-1 to TRBJ2-7; a weak D match, TRBD2 (5 bases). With 1 base removed from V and 6 bases from J, the gap between germline ends came to 13 bases. The germline gives CDR1 MGHRA, CDR2 YSYEKL. The CDR3 has 14 residues.

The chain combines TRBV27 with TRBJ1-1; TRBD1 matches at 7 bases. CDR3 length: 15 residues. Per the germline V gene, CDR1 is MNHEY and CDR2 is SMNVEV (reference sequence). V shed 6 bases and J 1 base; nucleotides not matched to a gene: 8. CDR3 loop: CASSPRQGSNTEAFF. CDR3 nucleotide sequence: TGTGCCAGCAGCCCTAGACAGGGATCGAACACTGAAGCTTTCTTT.

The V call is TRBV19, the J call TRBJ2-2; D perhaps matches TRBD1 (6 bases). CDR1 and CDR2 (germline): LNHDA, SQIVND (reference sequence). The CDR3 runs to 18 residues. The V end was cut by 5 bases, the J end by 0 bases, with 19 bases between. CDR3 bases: TGTGCCAGTAGTGTAGGACAGCGACGGTTCGCGAACACCGGGGAGCTGTTTTTT. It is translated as CASSVGQRRFANTGELFF. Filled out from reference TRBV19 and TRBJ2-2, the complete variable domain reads DGGITQSPKYLFRKEGQNVTLSCEQNLNHDAMYWYRQDPGQGLRLIYYSQIVNDFQKGDIAEGYSVSREKKESFPLTVTSAQKNPTAFYLCASSVGQRRFANTGELFFGEGSRLTVL.

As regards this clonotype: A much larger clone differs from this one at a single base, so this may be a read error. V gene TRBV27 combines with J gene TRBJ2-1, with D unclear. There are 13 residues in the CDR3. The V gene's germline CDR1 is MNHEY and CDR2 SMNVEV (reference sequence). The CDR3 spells CASSFGQYNERFF. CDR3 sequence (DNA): TGTGCCAGCAGTTTTGGGCAGTACAATGAGCGGTTCTTC.

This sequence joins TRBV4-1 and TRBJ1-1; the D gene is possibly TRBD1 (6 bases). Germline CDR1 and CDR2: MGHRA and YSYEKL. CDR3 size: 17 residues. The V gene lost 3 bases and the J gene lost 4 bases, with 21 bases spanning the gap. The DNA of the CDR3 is TGCGCCAGCAGCCAGGGCGCAGTGTGGGGGGCAGGCACTGAAGCTTTCTTT. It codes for CASSQGAVWGAGTEAFF.

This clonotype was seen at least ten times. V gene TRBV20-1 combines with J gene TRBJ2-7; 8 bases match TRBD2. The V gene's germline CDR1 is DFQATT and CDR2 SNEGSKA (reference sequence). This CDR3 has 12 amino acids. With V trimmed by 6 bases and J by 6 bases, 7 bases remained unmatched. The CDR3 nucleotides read TGCAGTGCCGCCCGGGGGGGCTCCGAGCAGTACTTC. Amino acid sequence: CSAARGGSEQYF.

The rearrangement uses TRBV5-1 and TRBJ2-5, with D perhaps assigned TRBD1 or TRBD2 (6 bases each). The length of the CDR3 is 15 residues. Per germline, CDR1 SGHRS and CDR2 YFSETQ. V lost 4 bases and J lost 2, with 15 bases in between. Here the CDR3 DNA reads TGCGCCAGCAGCCACCATGGAGGGGGTCAAGAGACCCAGTACTTC. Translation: CASSHHGGGQETQYF.

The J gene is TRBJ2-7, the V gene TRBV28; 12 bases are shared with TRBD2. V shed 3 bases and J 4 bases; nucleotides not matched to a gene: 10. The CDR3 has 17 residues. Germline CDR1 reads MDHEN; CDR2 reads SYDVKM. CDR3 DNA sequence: TGTGCCAGCAGTTTCCTACTAGCGGGGGGCGACCGGTACGAGCAGTACTTC. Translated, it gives CASSFLLAGGDRYEQYF.

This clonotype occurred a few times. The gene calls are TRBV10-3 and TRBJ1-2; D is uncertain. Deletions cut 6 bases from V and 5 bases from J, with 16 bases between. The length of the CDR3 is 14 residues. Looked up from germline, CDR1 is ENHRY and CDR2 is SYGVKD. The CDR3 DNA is TGTGCCATCAGGGCAGGAATAAGGGAATATGGCTACACCTTC. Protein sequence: CAIRAGIREYGYTF.

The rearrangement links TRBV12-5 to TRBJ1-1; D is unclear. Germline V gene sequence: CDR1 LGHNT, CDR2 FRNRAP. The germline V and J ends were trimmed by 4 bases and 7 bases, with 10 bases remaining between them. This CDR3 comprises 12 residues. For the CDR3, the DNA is TGTGCTAGTGGTTCCCTCGACGGTGAAGCTTTCTTT. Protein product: CASGSLDGEAFF.

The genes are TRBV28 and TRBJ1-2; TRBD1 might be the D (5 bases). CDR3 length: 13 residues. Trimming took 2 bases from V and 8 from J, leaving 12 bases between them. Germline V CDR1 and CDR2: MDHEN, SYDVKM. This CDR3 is CASSLPGTGGYTF. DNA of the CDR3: TGTGCCAGCAGTTTACCAGGGACTGGCGGCTACACCTTC.

CDR3 protein: CASRSGLASTDTQYF. DNA of the CDR3: TGTGCCAGCCGTTCGGGACTAGCTAGCACAGATACGCAGTATTTT. This chain links TRBV2 with TRBJ2-3, with TRBD2 identical over 9 bases. The length of the CDR3 is 15 residues. Per the germline V gene, CDR1 is SNHLY and CDR2 is FYNNEI. The V gene end was trimmed by 8 bases and the J gene end by 0 bases; junction bases not matched to a gene: 6.